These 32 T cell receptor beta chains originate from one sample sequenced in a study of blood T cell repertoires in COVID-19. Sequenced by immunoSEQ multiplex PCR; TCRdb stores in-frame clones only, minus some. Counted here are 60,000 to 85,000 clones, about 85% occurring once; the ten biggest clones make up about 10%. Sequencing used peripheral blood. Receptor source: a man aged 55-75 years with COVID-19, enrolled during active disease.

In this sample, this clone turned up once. The CDR3 nucleotides are TGCAGCGTCAGGAGAGGGGAGCAGTACTTC. It yields the protein CSVRRGEQYF. The chain employs TRBV29-1 and TRBJ2-7, with D maybe TRBD2 (5 bases). CDR1 SQVTM and CDR2 ANQGSEA come from the germline V gene. CDR3 size: 10 residues. The germline V and J ends were trimmed by 6 bases and 7 bases, with 10 bases remaining between them.

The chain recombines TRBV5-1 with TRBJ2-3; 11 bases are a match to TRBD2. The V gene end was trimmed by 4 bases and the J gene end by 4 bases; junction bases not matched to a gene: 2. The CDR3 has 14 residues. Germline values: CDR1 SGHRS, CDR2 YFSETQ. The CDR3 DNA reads TGCGCCAGCAGCATTAGCGGGAGGGCAGATACGCAGTATTTT. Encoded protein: CASSISGRADTQYF.

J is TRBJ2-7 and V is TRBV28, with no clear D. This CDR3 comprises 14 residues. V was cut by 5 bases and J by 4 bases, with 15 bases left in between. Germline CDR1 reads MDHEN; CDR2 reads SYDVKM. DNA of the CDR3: TGTGCCAGCAGTCCCCCCCAGGATCGGTACGAGCAGTACTTC. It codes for CASSPPQDRYEQYF.

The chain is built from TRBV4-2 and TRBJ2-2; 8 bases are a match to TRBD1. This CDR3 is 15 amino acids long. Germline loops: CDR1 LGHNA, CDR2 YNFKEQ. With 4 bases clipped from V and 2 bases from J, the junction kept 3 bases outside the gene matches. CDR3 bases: TGTGCCAGCAGCCCAGGGGGCCCCAACACCGGGGAGCTGTTTTTT. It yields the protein CASSPGGPNTGELFF.

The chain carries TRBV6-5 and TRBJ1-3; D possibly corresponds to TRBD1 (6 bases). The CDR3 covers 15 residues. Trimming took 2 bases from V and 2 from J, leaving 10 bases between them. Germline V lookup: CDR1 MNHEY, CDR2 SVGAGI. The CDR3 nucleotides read TGTGCCAGCAGTTACGGGGGCCAACCTGGAAACACCATATATTTT. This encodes CASSYGGQPGNTIYF.

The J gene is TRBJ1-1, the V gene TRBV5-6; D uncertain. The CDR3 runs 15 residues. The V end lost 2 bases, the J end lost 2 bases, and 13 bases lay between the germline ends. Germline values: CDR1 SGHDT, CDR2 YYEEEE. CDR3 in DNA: TGTGCCAGCAGCTTTCTTCGGTTGCGCAACACTGAAGCTTTCTTT. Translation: CASSFLRLRNTEAFF.

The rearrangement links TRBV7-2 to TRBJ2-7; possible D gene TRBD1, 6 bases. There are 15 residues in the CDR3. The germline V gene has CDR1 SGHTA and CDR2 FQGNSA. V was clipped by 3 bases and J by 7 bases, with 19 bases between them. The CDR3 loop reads CASSLLTGGVSEQYF. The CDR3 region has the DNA TGTGCCAGCAGCTTGTTGACAGGTGGGGTGAGTGAGCAGTACTTC.

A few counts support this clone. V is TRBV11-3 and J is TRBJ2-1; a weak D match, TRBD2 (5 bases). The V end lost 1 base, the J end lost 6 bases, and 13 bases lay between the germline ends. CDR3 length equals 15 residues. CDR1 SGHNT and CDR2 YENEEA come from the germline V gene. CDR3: CASSLGGSSGNEQFF. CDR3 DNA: TGTGCCAGCAGCTTAGGGGGTAGCAGCGGCAATGAGCAGTTCTTC.

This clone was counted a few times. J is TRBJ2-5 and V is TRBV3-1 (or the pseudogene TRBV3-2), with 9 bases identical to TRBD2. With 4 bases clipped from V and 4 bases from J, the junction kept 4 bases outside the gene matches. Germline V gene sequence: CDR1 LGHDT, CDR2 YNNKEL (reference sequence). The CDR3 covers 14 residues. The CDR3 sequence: CASSPTSGVETQYF. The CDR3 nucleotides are TGTGCCAGCAGCCCGACTAGCGGAGTAGAGACCCAGTACTTC.

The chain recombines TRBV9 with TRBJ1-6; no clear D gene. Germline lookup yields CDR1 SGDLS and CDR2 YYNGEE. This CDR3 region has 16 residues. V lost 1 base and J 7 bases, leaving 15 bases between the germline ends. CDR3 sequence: CASSVSPGLTNSPLHF. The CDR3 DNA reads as TGTGCCAGCAGCGTAAGCCCCGGACTGACCAATTCACCCCTCCACTTT.

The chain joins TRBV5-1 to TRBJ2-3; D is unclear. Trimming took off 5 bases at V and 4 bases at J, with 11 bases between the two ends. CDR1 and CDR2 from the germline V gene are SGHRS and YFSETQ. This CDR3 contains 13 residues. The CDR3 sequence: CASSERVADTQYF. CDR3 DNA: TGCGCCAGCAGTGAGCGCGTGGCAGATACGCAGTATTTT.

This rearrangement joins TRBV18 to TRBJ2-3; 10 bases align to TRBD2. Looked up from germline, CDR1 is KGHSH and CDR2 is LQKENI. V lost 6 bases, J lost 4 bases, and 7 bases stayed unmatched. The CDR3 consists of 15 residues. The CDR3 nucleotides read TGTGCCAGCTCTCGAACTAGCGGGGCTTCAGATACGCAGTATTTT. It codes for CASSRTSGASDTQYF.

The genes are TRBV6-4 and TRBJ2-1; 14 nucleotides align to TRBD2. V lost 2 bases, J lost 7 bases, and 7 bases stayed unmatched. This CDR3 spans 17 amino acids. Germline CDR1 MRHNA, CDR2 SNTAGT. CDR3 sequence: CASSDAPGLAGVNEQFF. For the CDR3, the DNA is TGTGCCAGCAGTGACGCCCCGGGACTAGCGGGAGTAAATGAGCAGTTCTTC.

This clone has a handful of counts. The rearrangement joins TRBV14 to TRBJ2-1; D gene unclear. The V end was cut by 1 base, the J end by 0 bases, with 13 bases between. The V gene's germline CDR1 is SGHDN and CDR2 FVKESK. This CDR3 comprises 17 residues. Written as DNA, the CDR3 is TGTGCCAGCAGCCAAGTCGCCGCCCCGAGCTCCTACAATGAGCAGTTCTTC. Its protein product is CASSQVAAPSSYNEQFF. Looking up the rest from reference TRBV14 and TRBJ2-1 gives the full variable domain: EAGVTQFPSHSVIEKGQTVTLRCDPISGHDNLYWYRRVMGKEIKFLLHFVKESKQDESGMPNNRFLAERTGGTYSTLKVQPAELEDSGVYFCASSQVAAPSSYNEQFFGPGTRLTVL.

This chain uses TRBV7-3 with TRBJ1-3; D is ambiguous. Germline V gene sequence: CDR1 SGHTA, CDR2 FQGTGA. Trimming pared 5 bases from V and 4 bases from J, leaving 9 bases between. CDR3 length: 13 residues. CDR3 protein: CASSTTQGNTIYF. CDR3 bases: TGTGCCAGCAGCACCACACAAGGAAACACCATATATTTT.

CDR3 protein: CASSRGSGTDTQYF. CDR3 DNA sequence: TGCGCCAGCAGCAGGGGCTCTGGCACAGATACGCAGTATTTT. J is TRBJ2-3 and V is TRBV5-1, with a weak D call TRBD1 (5 bases). V was pared by 4 bases and J by 1 base, with 10 bases between. The germline V gene encodes CDR1 SGHRS and CDR2 YFSETQ. The CDR3 is 14 residues long.

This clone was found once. Here the CDR3 DNA reads TGTGCCAGCAGCTTAAGGCAGACTCAAGAGACCCAGTACTTC. Residues: CASSLRQTQETQYF. The V and J genes are TRBV7-2 and TRBJ2-5; D uncertain. CDR1 and CDR2 from the germline V gene are SGHTA and FQGNSA. V was clipped by 2 bases and J by 2 bases, with 9 bases between them. The CDR3 runs 14 residues.

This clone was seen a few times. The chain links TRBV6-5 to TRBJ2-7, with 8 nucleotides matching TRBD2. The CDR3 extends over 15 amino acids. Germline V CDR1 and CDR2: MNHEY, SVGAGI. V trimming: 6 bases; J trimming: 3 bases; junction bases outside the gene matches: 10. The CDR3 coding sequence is TGTGCCAGCAGCTGGGATCTAGCGGGTAGCTACGAGCAGTACTTC. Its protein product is CASSWDLAGSYEQYF.

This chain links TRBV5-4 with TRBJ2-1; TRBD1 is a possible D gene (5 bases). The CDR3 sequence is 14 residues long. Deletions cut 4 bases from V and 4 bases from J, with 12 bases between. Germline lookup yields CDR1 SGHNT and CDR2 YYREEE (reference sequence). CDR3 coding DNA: TGTGCCAGCAGCCGAAAAGACAGATACAATGAGCAGTTCTTC. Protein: CASSRKDRYNEQFF. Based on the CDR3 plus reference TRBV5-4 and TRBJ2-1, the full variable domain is ETGVTQSPTHLIKTRGQQVTLRCSSQSGHNTVSWYQQALGQGPQFIFQYYREEENGRGNFPPRFSGLQFPNYSSELNVNALELDDSALYLCASSRKDRYNEQFFGPGTRLTVL.

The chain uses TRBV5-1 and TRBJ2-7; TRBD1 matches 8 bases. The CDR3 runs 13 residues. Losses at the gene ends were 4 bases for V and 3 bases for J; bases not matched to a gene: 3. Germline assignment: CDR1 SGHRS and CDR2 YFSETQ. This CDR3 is CASSPQGGYEQYF. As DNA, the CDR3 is TGCGCCAGCAGCCCACAGGGGGGCTACGAGCAGTACTTC.

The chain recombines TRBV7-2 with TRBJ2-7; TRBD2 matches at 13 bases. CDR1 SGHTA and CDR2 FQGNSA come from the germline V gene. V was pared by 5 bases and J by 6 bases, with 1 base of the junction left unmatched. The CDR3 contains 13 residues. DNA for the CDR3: TGTGCCAGCAGCAGACTAGCGGGGGGCGAGCAGTACTTC. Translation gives CASSRLAGGEQYF.

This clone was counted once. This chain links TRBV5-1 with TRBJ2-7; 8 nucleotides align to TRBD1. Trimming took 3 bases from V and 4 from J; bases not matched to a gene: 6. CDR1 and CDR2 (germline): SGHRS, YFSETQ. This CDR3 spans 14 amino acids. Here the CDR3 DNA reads TGCGCCAGCAGCTCCCTAGGACAGGGTTACGAGCAGTACTTC. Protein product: CASSSLGQGYEQYF.

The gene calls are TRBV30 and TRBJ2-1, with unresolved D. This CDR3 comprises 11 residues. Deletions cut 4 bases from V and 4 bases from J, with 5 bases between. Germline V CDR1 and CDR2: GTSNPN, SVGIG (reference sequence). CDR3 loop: CAWNQYNEQFF. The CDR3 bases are TGTGCCTGGAACCAGTACAATGAGCAGTTCTTC.

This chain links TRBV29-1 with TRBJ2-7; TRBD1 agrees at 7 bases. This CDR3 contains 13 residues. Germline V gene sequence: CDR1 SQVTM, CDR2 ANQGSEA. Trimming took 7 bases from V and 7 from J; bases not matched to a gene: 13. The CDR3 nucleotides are TGCAGCGCTATCAGGGGGTCTATGGGAGAGCAGTACTTC. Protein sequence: CSAIRGSMGEQYF.

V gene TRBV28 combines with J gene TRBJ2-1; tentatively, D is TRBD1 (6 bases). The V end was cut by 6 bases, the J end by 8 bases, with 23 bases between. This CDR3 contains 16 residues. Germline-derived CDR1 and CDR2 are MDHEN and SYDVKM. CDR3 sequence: CASSQETGKVRDEQFF. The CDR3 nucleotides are TGTGCCAGCAGCCAGGAAACAGGGAAGGTTCGGGATGAGCAGTTCTTC.

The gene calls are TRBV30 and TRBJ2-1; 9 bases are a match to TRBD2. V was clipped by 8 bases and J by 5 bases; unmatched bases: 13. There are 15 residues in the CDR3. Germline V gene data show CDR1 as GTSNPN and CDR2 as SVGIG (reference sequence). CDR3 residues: CARTLGLAGNNEQFF. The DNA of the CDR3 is TGTGCCCGGACCCTTGGGCTAGCGGGGAACAATGAGCAGTTCTTC. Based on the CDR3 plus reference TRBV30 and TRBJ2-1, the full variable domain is SQTIHQWPATLVQPVGSPLSLECTVEGTSNPNLYWYRQAAGRGLQLLFYSVGIGQISSEVPQNLSASRPQDRQFILSSKKLLLSDSGFYLCARTLGLAGNNEQFFGPGTRLTVL.

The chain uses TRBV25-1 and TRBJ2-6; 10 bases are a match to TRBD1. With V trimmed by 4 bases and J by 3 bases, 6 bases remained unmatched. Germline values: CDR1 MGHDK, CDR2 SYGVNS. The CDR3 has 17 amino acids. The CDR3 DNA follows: TGTGCCAGCAGTGGAGACAGGGGGCTTATTGGGGCCAACGTCCTGACTTTC. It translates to CASSGDRGLIGANVLTF.

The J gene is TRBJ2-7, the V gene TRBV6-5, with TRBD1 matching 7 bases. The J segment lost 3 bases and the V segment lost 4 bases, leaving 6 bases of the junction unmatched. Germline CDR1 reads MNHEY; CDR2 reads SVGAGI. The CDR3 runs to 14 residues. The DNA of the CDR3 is TGTGCCAGCAGTTCGCGACAGGGTAACTACGAGCAGTACTTC. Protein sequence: CASSSRQGNYEQYF.

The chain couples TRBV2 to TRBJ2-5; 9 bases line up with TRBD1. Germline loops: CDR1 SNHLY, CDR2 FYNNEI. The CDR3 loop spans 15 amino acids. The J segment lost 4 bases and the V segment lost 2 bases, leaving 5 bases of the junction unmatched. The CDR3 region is CASSESQGAGETQYF. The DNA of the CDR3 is TGTGCCAGCAGTGAATCACAGGGGGCGGGAGAGACCCAGTACTTC.

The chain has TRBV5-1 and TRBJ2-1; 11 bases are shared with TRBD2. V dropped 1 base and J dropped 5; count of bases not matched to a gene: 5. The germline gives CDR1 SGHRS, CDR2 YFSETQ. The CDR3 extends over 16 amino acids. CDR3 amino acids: CASSLSLAGGNNEQFF. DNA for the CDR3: TGCGCCAGCAGCTTGTCCCTAGCGGGAGGAAACAATGAGCAGTTCTTC.

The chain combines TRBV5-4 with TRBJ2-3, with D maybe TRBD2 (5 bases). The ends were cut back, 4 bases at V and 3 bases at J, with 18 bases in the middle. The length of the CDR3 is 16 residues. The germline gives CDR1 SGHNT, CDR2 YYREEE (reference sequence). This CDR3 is CASSPRLGVPTDTQYF. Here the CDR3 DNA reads TGTGCCAGCAGCCCTCGGTTGGGAGTCCCGACAGATACGCAGTATTTT.

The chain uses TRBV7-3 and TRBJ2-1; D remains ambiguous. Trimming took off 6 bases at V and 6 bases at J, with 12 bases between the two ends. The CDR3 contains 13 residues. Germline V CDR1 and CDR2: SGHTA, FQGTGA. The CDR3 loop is CASRKTSRNEQFF. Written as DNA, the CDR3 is TGTGCCAGCAGAAAAACGTCGCGCAATGAGCAGTTCTTC.